This T cell receptor beta chain was identified in a study of tumour-infiltrating T cells in Burkitt lymphoma. Libraries were prepared by immunoSEQ multiplex PCR; TCRdb keeps only in-frame clonotypes and omits some of them. The sample has approximately 14,000 clones, less than 90% seen once; the top ten hold approximately 1.5%. The CDR3 consists of 12 residues. V was clipped by 0 bases and J by 7 bases, with 7 bases between them. Germline-derived CDR1 and CDR2 are SGHDT and YYEEEE. The receptor was derived from a human donor with diffuse large B-cell lymphoma. Sequencing was performed on tumor tissue. This chain links TRBV5-6 with TRBJ2-5; unclear D gene. The CDR3 here is CASSLGVGTQYF. CDR3 DNA: TGTGCCAGCAGCTTGGGGGTGGGGACCCAGTACTTC.